Presented here are 17 T cell receptor beta chains from one specimen sequenced in a study of beta chain features in type 1 diabetes. Every bit of the isolated RNA underwent reverse transcription, so sequencing read expressed TCRB transcripts. The table came from immunoSEQ multiplex PCR; TCRdb's copy has only in-frame clones and leaves some out. The sample has fewer than 550,000 clones; about an eighth are singletons. Sequencing was performed on naive CD4+ T cells from blood. The receptors were sampled from a woman under 30 in good health.

The chain carries TRBV29-1 and TRBJ2-1; 10 bases are shared with TRBD2. V was pared by 5 bases and J by 4 bases, with 5 bases of the junction left unmatched. This CDR3 has 14 residues. CDR1 is SQVTM, CDR2 ANQGSEA, per germline. CDR3 in amino acids: CSVRTSGEYNEQFF. CDR3 sequence (DNA): TGCAGCGTTAGGACTAGCGGTGAATACAATGAGCAGTTCTTC.

This clone was seen only a few times. Additional DNA sequences in this sample encode the identical CDR3. J is TRBJ2-1 and V is TRBV7-2; D is unclear. The CDR3 runs 12 residues. V was pared by 3 bases and J by 7 bases, with 7 bases between. Germline V lookup: CDR1 SGHTA, CDR2 FQGNSA. CDR3 loop: CASSLARNEQFF. The CDR3 region has the DNA TGTGCCAGCAGCTTGGCCAGGAATGAGCAGTTCTTC. The full variable domain, in which reference TRBV7-2 and TRBJ2-1 provide the parts outside the CDR3, is GAGVSQSPSNKVTEKGKDVELRCDPISGHTALYWYRQSLGQGLEFLIYFQGNSAPDKSGLPSDRFSAERTGGSVSTLTIQRTQQEDSAVYLCASSLARNEQFFGPGTRLTVL.

This clone was counted between two and nine times. The chain recombines TRBV5-4 with TRBJ2-7; D unresolved. The CDR3 is 15 amino acids. The germline CDR1 and CDR2 sequences are SGHNT and YYREEE (reference sequence). V was pared by 1 base and J by 2 bases, with 13 bases between. In nucleotides, the CDR3 is TGTGCCAGCAGCTTGATTGGTAGAGAAACCTACGAGCAGTACTTC. It codes for CASSLIGRETYEQYF.

The J gene is TRBJ2-1, the V gene TRBV10-3; 8 nucleotides agree with TRBD2. CDR1 is ENHRY, CDR2 SYGVKD, per germline. J gave up 4 bases and V 8 bases, and 7 bases lay outside the gene matches. This CDR3 spans 14 amino acids. CDR3 sequence: CAIRGQREYNEQFF. The CDR3 nucleotides read TGTGCCATCCGGGGCCAGCGGGAGTACAATGAGCAGTTCTTC.

This clone was seen a few times. This chain joins TRBV7-3 and TRBJ2-1, with D perhaps given as TRBD1 or TRBD2 (5 bases each). Trimming stripped 5 bases from V and 4 bases from J, with 15 bases between. Germline V lookup: CDR1 SGHTA, CDR2 FQGTGA. This CDR3 region has 15 residues. This chain's CDR3 is CASSRGTKIYNEQFF. As DNA, the CDR3 is TGTGCCAGCAGCCGGGGCACAAAAATTTACAATGAGCAGTTCTTC.

The chain is built from TRBV9 and TRBJ2-1; 9 bases match TRBD2. The CDR3 consists of 15 residues. V dropped 4 bases and J dropped 6; count of bases not matched to a gene: 8. In germline, CDR1 is SGDLS, CDR2 YYNGEE. The CDR3 DNA is TGTGCCAGCAGCTCCCAGGGGACTAGCTTCAATGAGCAGTTCTTC. Translated: CASSSQGTSFNEQFF.

This clone has only a few counts. This rearrangement joins TRBV18 to TRBJ2-7; tentative D call: TRBD1 (5 bases). The CDR3 is 14 residues long. The V end was cut by 3 bases, the J end by 3 bases, with 12 bases between. Germline V lookup: CDR1 KGHSH, CDR2 LQKENI. The CDR3 spells CASSPSTANYEQYF. The CDR3, as DNA: TGTGCCAGCTCACCGTCGACAGCCAACTACGAGCAGTACTTC.

CDR3 amino acids: CALSGGGLSYNEQFF. The CDR3 bases are TGTGCCCTGAGTGGCGGGGGGCTCTCCTACAATGAGCAGTTCTTC. V usage is TRBV2 and J usage is TRBJ2-1, with 8 bases fitting TRBD2. V lost 11 bases, J lost 0 bases, and 9 bases stayed unmatched. Germline CDR1 and CDR2: SNHLY and FYNNEI. This CDR3 is 15 amino acids long.

V and J are TRBV7-9 and TRBJ2-2; D gene uncertain. This CDR3 comprises 14 residues. Deletions cut 3 bases from V and 5 bases from J, with 10 bases between. The germline CDR1 and CDR2 sequences are SEHNR and FQNEAQ (reference sequence). CDR3 coding DNA: TGTGCCAGCAGCTTCGACCTTTATACCGGGGAGCTGTTTTTT. It codes for CASSFDLYTGELFF.

This clone turned up a few times. The rearrangement links TRBV14 to TRBJ1-1; D call uncertain. With 4 bases removed from V and 1 base from J, the gap between germline ends came to 13 bases. Per the germline V gene, CDR1 is SGHDN and CDR2 is FVKESK. This CDR3 has 15 amino acids. The DNA of the CDR3 is TGTGCCAGCAGCCCCCGCCTTGGTAGGAACACTGAAGCTTTCTTT. This gives the protein CASSPRLGRNTEAFF.

This clone came up a few times. A much larger clone lies a single base off, so this may be a read error. The CDR3 DNA reads TGTGCCAGCAGGAACACAGATACGCAGTATTTT. It codes for CASRNTDTQYF. This sequence joins TRBV7-2 and TRBJ2-3; D uncertain. Germline values: CDR1 SGHTA, CDR2 FQGNSA. This CDR3 is 11 amino acids long. With 6 bases removed from V and 2 bases from J, the gap between germline ends came to 3 bases.

V usage is TRBV15 and J usage is TRBJ1-2; the D is unclear. V shed 0 bases and J shed 8 bases, with 10 bases lying between them. The CDR3 consists of 13 residues. Germline-derived CDR1 and CDR2 are LNHNV and YYDKDF (reference sequence). The CDR3 reads CATSRDPTEGYTF. CDR3 nucleotides: TGTGCCACCAGCAGAGATCCAACGGAAGGCTACACCTTC.

The chain employs TRBV25-1 and TRBJ1-4; TRBD1 might be the D (5 bases). There are 15 residues in the CDR3. Germline V gives CDR1 MGHDK, CDR2 SYGVNS. Trimming pared 2 bases from V and 0 bases from J, leaving 7 bases between. CDR3 DNA: TGTGCCAGCAGTGAAAGGGGTGCAACTAATGAAAAACTGTTTTTT. Its translation: CASSERGATNEKLFF.

This clone came up a few times. The V and J genes are TRBV5-1 and TRBJ2-6; TRBD1 is a possible D gene (6 bases). The V gene's germline CDR1 is SGHRS and CDR2 YFSETQ. The CDR3 is 18 residues long. Deletions cut 4 bases from V and 1 base from J, with 18 bases between. In DNA form, the CDR3 reads TGCGCCAGCAGCCCCGGACAGAACTTTATTTCTGGGGCCAACGTCCTGACTTTC. Translated, it gives CASSPGQNFISGANVLTF. Together with reference TRBV5-1 and TRBJ2-6, the CDR3 gives the full variable domain: KAGVTQTPRYLIKTRGQQVTLSCSPISGHRSVSWYQQTPGQGLQFLFEYFSETQRNKGNFPGRFSGRQFSNSRSEMNVSTLELGDSALYLCASSPGQNFISGANVLTFGAGSRLTVL.

The gene calls are TRBV5-1 and TRBJ2-3; D ambiguous. Germline V lookup: CDR1 SGHRS, CDR2 YFSETQ. The CDR3 contains 12 residues. V dropped 4 bases and J dropped 3 bases, with 6 bases sitting between them. CDR3: CASSPATDTQYF. CDR3 DNA: TGCGCCAGCAGCCCAGCAACAGATACGCAGTATTTT.

This clone has more than one count but fewer than ten. The CDR3: CASSPWQGGKLFF. The CDR3, as DNA: TGTGCCAGCAGCCCCTGGCAGGGCGGAAAACTGTTTTTT. This chain joins TRBV7-9 and TRBJ1-4; D is perhaps TRBD1 (5 bases). V was clipped by 5 bases and J by 10 bases, with 14 bases between them. CDR1 SEHNR and CDR2 FQNEAQ come from the germline V gene (reference sequence). This CDR3 contains 13 residues. Full variable domain (rest looked up from reference TRBV7-9 and TRBJ1-4): DTGVSQNPRHKITKRGQNVTFRCDPISEHNRLYWYRQTLGQGPEFLTYFQNEAQLEKSRLLSDRFSAERPKGSFSTLEIQRTEQGDSAMYLCASSPWQGGKLFFGSGTQLSVL.

The sample holds a few counts of this clone. The J gene is TRBJ1-6, the V gene TRBV7-2; 7 nucleotides match TRBD1. The CDR3 extends over 14 amino acids. Germline CDR1 is SGHTA and CDR2 is FQGNSA. V gave up 6 bases and J gave up 8 bases; unmatched junction bases: 7. The CDR3 loop is CASRPGTAHSPLHF. CDR3 nucleotides: TGTGCCAGCAGGCCCGGGACAGCACATTCACCCCTCCACTTT.